The clone carrying this T cell receptor (beta chain) was found a few times. The data stem from a study of blood T cell repertoires in COVID-19. Trimming cost V 4 bases and J 3 bases, with 13 bases left between them. This CDR3 spans 14 amino acids. CDR1 is WNHNN and CDR2 is SYGVQD in the germline V gene (reference sequence). Clones were sequenced by immunoSEQ multiplex PCR, and TCRdb holds only the in-frame ones, with some missing. There are 57,000 or so clones in the sample; 85% occur only once, and around 5% lies in the top ten. Sequencing used peripheral blood. This chain connects TRBV10-1 to TRBJ2-7; D might be TRBD1 (6 bases). The TCR sequence derives from a man in his 70s with acute or convalescent COVID-19. The CDR3 region is CASSGSAGDYEQYF. CDR3 coding DNA: TGCGCCAGCAGTGGATCCGCAGGGGACTACGAGCAGTACTTC.